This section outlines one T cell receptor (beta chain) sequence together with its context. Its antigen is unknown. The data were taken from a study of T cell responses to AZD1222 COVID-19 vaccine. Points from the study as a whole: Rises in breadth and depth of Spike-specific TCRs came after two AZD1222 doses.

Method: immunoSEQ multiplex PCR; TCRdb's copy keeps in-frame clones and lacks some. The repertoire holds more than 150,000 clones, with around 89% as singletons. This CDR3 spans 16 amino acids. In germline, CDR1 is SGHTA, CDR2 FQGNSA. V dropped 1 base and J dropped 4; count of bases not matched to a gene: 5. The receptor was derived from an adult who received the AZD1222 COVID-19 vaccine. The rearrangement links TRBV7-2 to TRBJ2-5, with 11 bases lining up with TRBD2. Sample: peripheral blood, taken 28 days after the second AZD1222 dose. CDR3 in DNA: TGTGCCAGCAGCTTAGGACTAGCGGGGCTCGGAGAGACCCAGTACTTC. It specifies CASSLGLAGLGETQYF.